This record looks at one T cell receptor beta chain sequence and its context. Its antigen is not identified. The record originates from a study of OX40 agonist ivuxolimab in advanced cancers. Study-level findings and limits: CD4+ T cells averaged fewer expanded clones than CD8+ T cells. Some of the nonresponding patients also showed low levels of normalized T-cell clonal expansion.

TCRdb keeps only in-frame clones here, not all; method: immunoSEQ multiplex PCR. The sample records about 21,000 clones, approximately 81% being singletons. Patients were ineligible given autoimmune disease history or systemic immunosuppression. The V gene's germline CDR1 is MGHRA and CDR2 YSYEKL. With 2 bases removed from V and 2 bases from J, the gap between germline ends came to 20 bases. CDR3 length: 18 residues. The TCR comes from an adult with an advanced solid tumor such as melanoma, head and neck, liver or kidney cancer. V is TRBV4-1 and J is TRBJ2-3; perhaps TRBD2 as D (7 bases). Source: CD4+ or CD8+ T cells sorted from blood, taken in a trial of the OX40 agonist ivuxolimab. CDR3 bases: TGCGCCAGCAGCCAAAGGTTTTTAACGGGGGGCCTCACAGATACGCAGTATTTT. This codes for CASSQRFLTGGLTDTQYF.